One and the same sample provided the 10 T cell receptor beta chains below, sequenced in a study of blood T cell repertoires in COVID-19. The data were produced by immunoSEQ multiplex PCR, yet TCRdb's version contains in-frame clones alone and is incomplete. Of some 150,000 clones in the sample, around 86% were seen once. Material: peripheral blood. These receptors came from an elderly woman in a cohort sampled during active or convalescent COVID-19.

The CDR3 region is CASSQGNYGYTF. CDR3 DNA: TGTGCCAGCAGCCAGGGTAACTATGGCTACACCTTC. The genes are TRBV12-3 or TRBV12-4 and TRBJ1-2, with a possible D match to TRBD1 (5 bases). V lost 6 bases and J lost 1, with 6 bases in between. The CDR3 consists of 12 residues.

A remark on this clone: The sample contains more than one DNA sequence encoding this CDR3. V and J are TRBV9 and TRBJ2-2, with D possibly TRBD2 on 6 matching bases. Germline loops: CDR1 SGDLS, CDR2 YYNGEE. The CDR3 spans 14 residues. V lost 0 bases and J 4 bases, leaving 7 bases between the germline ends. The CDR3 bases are TGTGCCAGCAGCGTAGCGGGGGTCACCGGGGAGCTGTTTTTT. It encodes CASSVAGVTGELFF.

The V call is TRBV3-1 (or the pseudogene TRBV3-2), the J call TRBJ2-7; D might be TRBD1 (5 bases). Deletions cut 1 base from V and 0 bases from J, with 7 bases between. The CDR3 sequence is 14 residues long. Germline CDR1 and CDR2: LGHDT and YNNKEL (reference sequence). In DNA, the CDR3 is TGTGCCAGCAGCCAAGCGACAGACTCCTACGAGCAGTACTTC. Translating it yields CASSQATDSYEQYF.

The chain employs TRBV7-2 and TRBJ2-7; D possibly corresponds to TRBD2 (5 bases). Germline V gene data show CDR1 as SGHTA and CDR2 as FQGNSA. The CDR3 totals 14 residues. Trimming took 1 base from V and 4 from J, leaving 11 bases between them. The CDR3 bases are TGTGCCAGCAGCTTAGGGTCCCGGGATTACGAGCAGTACTTC. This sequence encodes CASSLGSRDYEQYF. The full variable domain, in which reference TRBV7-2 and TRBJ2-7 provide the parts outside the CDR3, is GAGVSQSPSNKVTEKGKDVELRCDPISGHTALYWYRQSLGQGLEFLIYFQGNSAPDKSGLPSDRFSAERTGGSVSTLTIQRTQQEDSAVYLCASSLGSRDYEQYFGPGTRLTVT.

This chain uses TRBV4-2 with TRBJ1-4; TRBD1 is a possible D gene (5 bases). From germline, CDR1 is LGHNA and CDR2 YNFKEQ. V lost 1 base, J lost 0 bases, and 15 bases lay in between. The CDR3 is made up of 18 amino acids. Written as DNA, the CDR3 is TGTGCCAGCAGCCAAGTCCCGTCAACAGGAGCAACTAATGAAAAACTGTTTTTT. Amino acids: CASSQVPSTGATNEKLFF.

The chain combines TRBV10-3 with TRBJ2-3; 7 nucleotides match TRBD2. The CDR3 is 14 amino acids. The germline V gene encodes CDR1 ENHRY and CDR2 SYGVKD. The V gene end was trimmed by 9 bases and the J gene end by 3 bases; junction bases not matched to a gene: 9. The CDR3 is CAIQRAGPTDTQYF. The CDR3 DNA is TGTGCCATACAAAGAGCGGGGCCTACAGATACGCAGTATTTT.

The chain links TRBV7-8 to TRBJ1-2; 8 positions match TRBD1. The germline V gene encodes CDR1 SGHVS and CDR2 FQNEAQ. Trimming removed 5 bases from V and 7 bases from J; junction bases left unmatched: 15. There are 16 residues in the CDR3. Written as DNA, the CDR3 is TGTGCCAGCAGCGGACCCGAGGGACAGGTGTTTAGTGGCTACACCTTC. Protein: CASSGPEGQVFSGYTF.

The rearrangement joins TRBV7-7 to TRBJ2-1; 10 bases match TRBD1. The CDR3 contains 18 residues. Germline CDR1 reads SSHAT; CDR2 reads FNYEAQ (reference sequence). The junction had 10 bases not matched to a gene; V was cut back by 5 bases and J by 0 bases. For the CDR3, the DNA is TGTGCCAGCAGCAGACAGGGGGCGGGTAGGTTCTCCTACAATGAGCAGTTCTTC. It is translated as CASSRQGAGRFSYNEQFF.

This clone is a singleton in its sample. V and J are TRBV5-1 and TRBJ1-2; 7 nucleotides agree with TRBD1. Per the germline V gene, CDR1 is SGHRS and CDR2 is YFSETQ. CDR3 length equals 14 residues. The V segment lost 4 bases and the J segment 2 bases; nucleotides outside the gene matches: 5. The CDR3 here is CASSDQQGNYGYTF. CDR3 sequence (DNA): TGCGCCAGCAGCGACCAACAGGGGAACTATGGCTACACCTTC.

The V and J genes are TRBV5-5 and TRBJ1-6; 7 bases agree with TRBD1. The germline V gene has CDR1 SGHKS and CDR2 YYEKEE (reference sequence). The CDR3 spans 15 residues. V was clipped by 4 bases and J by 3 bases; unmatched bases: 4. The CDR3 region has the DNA TGTGCCAGCAGCCGCGACAGGGACTATAATTCACCCCTCCACTTT. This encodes CASSRDRDYNSPLHF.